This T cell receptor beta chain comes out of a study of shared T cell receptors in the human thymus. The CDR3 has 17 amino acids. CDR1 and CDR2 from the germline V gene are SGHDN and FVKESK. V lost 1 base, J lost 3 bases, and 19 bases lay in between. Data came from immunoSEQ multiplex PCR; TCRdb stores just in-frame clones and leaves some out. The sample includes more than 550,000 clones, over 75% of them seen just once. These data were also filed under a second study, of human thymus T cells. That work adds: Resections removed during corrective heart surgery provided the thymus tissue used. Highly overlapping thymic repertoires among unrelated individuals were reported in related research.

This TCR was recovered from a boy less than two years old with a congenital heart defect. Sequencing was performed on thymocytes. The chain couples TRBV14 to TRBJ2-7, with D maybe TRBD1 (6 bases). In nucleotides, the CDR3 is TGTGCCAGCAGCCAAGGCCCCCGGGCAGGGGAATGCTACGAGCAGTACTTC. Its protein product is CASSQGPRAGECYEQYF.